One sample yielded the 17 T cell receptor beta chains listed below, sequenced in a study of monozygotic twins with cystic fibrosis. Assay used: immunoSEQ multiplex PCR; TCRdb lists only in-frame clones, some missing. The sample yields about 36,000 clones, 75% to 90% seen once. Sequencing was done on a sample of blood. These receptors were taken from a girl aged 2 to 9 with cystic fibrosis.

The V and J genes are TRBV4-3 and TRBJ2-3; D is possibly TRBD1 (6 bases). The CDR3 contains 16 residues. From germline, CDR1 is LGHNA and CDR2 YSLEER. Trimming took off 2 bases at V and 2 bases at J, with 14 bases between the two ends. The CDR3 DNA reads TGCGCCAGCAGCCAACAGGGGTTCGGGGTCACAGATACGCAGTATTTT. Its protein product is CASSQQGFGVTDTQYF.

The chain employs TRBV1 and TRBJ2-2; the DNA was not used to check the table's D call, TRBD1. TRBV1 is deemed a pseudogene. The CDR3 is made up of 17 amino acids. The CDR3 sequence is CTSSRDPRGKNTGELFF. DNA for the CDR3: TGCACCAGCAGCCGGGACCCGAGGGGGAAAAACACCGGGGAGCTGTTTTTT.

The chain carries TRBV7-2 and TRBJ1-2, with D perhaps TRBD1 (6 bases). The CDR3 extends over 13 amino acids. Germline V gives CDR1 SGHTA, CDR2 FQGNSA. Between the trimmed V and J ends, which lost 6 bases and 3 bases, there was a span of 11 bases. CDR3 residues: CASRPAGDYGYTF. CDR3 DNA sequence: TGTGCCAGCAGACCAGCAGGGGACTATGGCTACACCTTC.

The rearrangement links TRBV5-1 to TRBJ1-1; D remains ambiguous. This CDR3 comprises 12 residues. The germline V and J ends were trimmed by 2 bases and 6 bases, with 8 bases remaining between them. Germline V gene sequence: CDR1 SGHRS, CDR2 YFSETQ. CDR3 DNA: TGCGCCAGCAGCTTTAGTGGACCTGAAGCTTTCTTT. Translated: CASSFSGPEAFF.

The chain couples TRBV19 to TRBJ1-2; D is unclear. The germline V and J ends were trimmed by 5 bases and 0 bases, with 13 bases remaining between them. Germline V gene data show CDR1 as LNHDA and CDR2 as SQIVND (reference sequence). The CDR3 length is 15 residues. Written as DNA, the CDR3 is TGTGCCAGTAGTTCAACCTTGGGAGCTAACTATGGCTACACCTTC. Encoded protein: CASSSTLGANYGYTF.

The chain has TRBV19 and TRBJ2-1; D ambiguous. This CDR3 contains 16 residues. V lost 0 bases to trimming and J lost 3 bases, with 12 bases between them. Germline assignment: CDR1 LNHDA and CDR2 SQIVND (reference sequence). CDR3 region: CASSIDRARNYNEQFF. The CDR3 DNA is TGTGCCAGTAGTATAGATAGGGCCCGGAACTACAATGAGCAGTTCTTC.

V gene TRBV5-1 combines with J gene TRBJ1-1; D is uncertain. The V end lost 0 bases, the J end lost 1 base, and 13 bases lay between the germline ends. There are 16 residues in the CDR3. CDR1 is SGHRS and CDR2 is YFSETQ in the germline V gene. The DNA of the CDR3 is TGCGCCAGCAGCTTGGGGTTCTCTTGGACGAACACTGAAGCTTTCTTT. It yields the protein CASSLGFSWTNTEAFF.

V usage is TRBV2 and J usage is TRBJ1-4; D is ambiguous. The V end was cut by 8 bases, the J end by 4 bases, with 14 bases between. The CDR3 totals 14 residues. Germline-derived CDR1 and CDR2 are SNHLY and FYNNEI. In DNA form, the CDR3 reads TGTGCCAGCTCCATTAGAGTTGGTAATGAAAAACTGTTTTTT. Translating gives CASSIRVGNEKLFF. Full variable domain (remainder filled in from reference TRBV2 and TRBJ1-4): EPEVTQTPSHQVTQMGQEVILRCVPISNHLYFYWYRQILGQKVEFLVSFYNNEISEKSEIFDDQFSVERPDGSNFTLKIRSTKLEDSAMYFCASSIRVGNEKLFFGSGTQLSVL.

The sample holds a few counts of this clone. V is TRBV6-1 and J is TRBJ2-2; perhaps TRBD2 as D (5 bases). Germline loops: CDR1 MNHNS, CDR2 SASEGT. Trimming removed 8 bases from V and 6 bases from J, with 19 bases in between. The CDR3 is 15 amino acids. The CDR3 here is CASCRLPVSAGELFF. The CDR3 nucleotides read TGTGCCAGCTGCAGACTACCGGTTTCGGCCGGGGAGCTGTTTTTT.

In its sample, this clone was seen once. The gene calls are TRBV4-3 and TRBJ2-2; 9 nucleotides agree with TRBD2. CDR1 LGHNA and CDR2 YSLEER come from the germline V gene. This CDR3 contains 16 residues. V shed 0 bases, J shed 8 bases, and the junction held 7 bases outside the gene matches. The CDR3: CASSQDLLAGGGELFF. DNA of the CDR3: TGCGCCAGCAGCCAAGATTTACTAGCGGGTGGTGGGGAGCTGTTTTTT.

This clone was picked up a small number of times. The rearrangement uses TRBV11-2 and TRBJ1-2, with D tentatively TRBD1 (5 bases). Germline CDR1 and CDR2: SGHAT and FQNNGV. The CDR3 is 13 amino acids. V was shortened by 9 bases and J by 2 bases, with 13 bases between the two germline ends. This CDR3 reads CASKAGGNYGYTF. The CDR3, as DNA: TGTGCCAGTAAAGCTGGGGGGAACTATGGCTACACCTTC.

The gene calls are TRBV11-3 and TRBJ2-7, with 7 bases aligning to TRBD1. The germline CDR1 and CDR2 sequences are SGHNT and YENEEA. V lost 8 bases to trimming and J lost 7 bases; unmatched junction nucleotides: 8. This CDR3 spans 12 amino acids. In nucleotides, the CDR3 is TGTGCCAGCTCCCAAACAGGGGAAGAGCAGTACTTC. It yields the protein CASSQTGEEQYF.

The V call is TRBV7-9, the J call TRBJ1-2; weak D call: TRBD1 (5 bases). The CDR3 has 15 amino acids. Germline V gene lookup returns CDR1 SEHNR and CDR2 FQNEAQ (reference sequence). Trimming cost V 3 bases and J 5 bases, with 16 bases left between them. CDR3 DNA sequence: TGTGCCAGCAGCTTGGTTTCTGGGACTCCGTATGGCTACACCTTC. Residues: CASSLVSGTPYGYTF.

The rearrangement joins TRBV7-2 to TRBJ1-6; 9 nucleotides match TRBD1. This CDR3 spans 14 amino acids. V was pared by 5 bases and J by 12 bases, with 8 bases of the junction left unmatched. Germline V CDR1 and CDR2: SGHTA, FQGNSA. CDR3 sequence reads: CASSHSGQGVPLHF. In DNA form, the CDR3 reads TGTGCCAGCAGCCATTCGGGACAGGGCGTACCCCTCCACTTT.

This chain connects TRBV5-1 to TRBJ1-3; 9 nucleotides align to TRBD1. Germline loops: CDR1 SGHRS, CDR2 YFSETQ. V was pared by 5 bases and J by 3 bases, with 3 bases of the junction left unmatched. This CDR3 region has 14 residues. The CDR3 region is CASRRTGDGNTIYF. The CDR3 nucleotides are TGCGCCAGCAGACGGACAGGGGATGGAAACACCATATATTTT.

This chain connects TRBV9 to TRBJ2-7; 13 nucleotides agree with TRBD2. Germline CDR1 reads SGDLS; CDR2 reads YYNGEE. This CDR3 is 16 amino acids long. The V gene end was trimmed by 3 bases and the J gene end by 3 bases; junction bases not matched to a gene: 6. The CDR3 nucleotides read TGTGCCAGCAGCGCCGGGACTAGCGGGATAAACTACGAGCAGTACTTC. Translation gives CASSAGTSGINYEQYF. Filled out from reference TRBV9 and TRBJ2-7, the complete variable domain reads DSGVTQTPKHLITATGQRVTLRCSPRSGDLSVYWYQQSLDQGLQFLIQYYNGEERAKGNILERFSAQQFPDLHSELNLSSLELGDSALYFCASSAGTSGINYEQYFGPGTRLTVT.

The V gene is TRBV6-5, the J gene TRBJ2-7; D is ambiguous. Trimming shortened V by 0 bases and J by 2 bases, and 5 bases separated the two germline ends. Germline assignment: CDR1 MNHEY and CDR2 SVGAGI. This CDR3 has 13 residues. The CDR3 coding sequence is TGTGCCAGCAGTTACTCGATTACCTACGAGCAGTACTTC. Protein product: CASSYSITYEQYF.